Below, 7 T cell receptor beta chains from the same sample are listed, as sequenced in a study of blood T cell repertoires in COVID-19. TCRdb keeps only in-frame clones here, not all; method: immunoSEQ multiplex PCR. The sample records some 260,000 clones, 70% to 75% being singletons. Sequenced: peripheral blood. The receptors were sampled from a woman of 80 years or more with acute or convalescent COVID-19.

The rearrangement joins TRBV7-2 to TRBJ1-4; TRBD1 is a possible D gene (5 bases). CDR1 is SGHTA and CDR2 is FQGNSA in the germline V gene. This CDR3 contains 16 residues. V lost 5 bases to trimming and J lost 6 bases, with 19 bases between them. The CDR3 sequence is CASSPKVGGLYEKLFF. The CDR3 nucleotides read TGTGCCAGCAGCCCCAAGGTCGGGGGGTTGTATGAAAAACTGTTTTTT.

V and J are TRBV4-3 and TRBJ2-6; a possible D gene is TRBD2 (6 bases). Trimming pared 0 bases from V and 2 bases from J, leaving 11 bases between. Looked up from germline, CDR1 is LGHNA and CDR2 is YSLEER. This CDR3 has 17 residues. The CDR3 DNA sequence: TGCGCCAGCAGCCAAGAACATTGGGGGGCTGGGGCCAACGTCCTGACTTTC. Amino acid sequence: CASSQEHWGAGANVLTF.

This sequence joins TRBV18 and TRBJ2-7, with 12 nucleotides matching TRBD2. The germline CDR1 and CDR2 sequences are KGHSH and LQKENI. The CDR3 loop spans 16 amino acids. The J segment lost 1 base and the V segment lost 1 base, leaving 2 bases of the junction unmatched. This CDR3 is CASSPQTSGGSYEQYF. The CDR3 region has the DNA TGTGCCAGCTCACCACAGACTAGCGGGGGATCCTACGAGCAGTACTTC.

This chain connects TRBV11-3 to TRBJ2-1; tentative D call: TRBD1 (6 bases). The CDR3 length is 16 residues. V was shortened by 4 bases and J by 0 bases, with 13 bases between the two germline ends. From germline, CDR1 is SGHNT and CDR2 YENEEA. DNA for the CDR3: TGTGCCAGCAGCTCTGGACAGTTCAGCTCCTACAATGAGCAGTTCTTC. It yields the protein CASSSGQFSSYNEQFF.

This chain links TRBV5-1 with TRBJ2-3; TRBD2 aligns across 7 bases. Germline CDR1 SGHRS, CDR2 YFSETQ. The CDR3 contains 18 residues. Unmatched junction bases numbered 15, after V lost 1 base and J lost 4 bases. The chain's CDR3 is CASSLMPSGAPGADTQYF. The CDR3 DNA follows: TGCGCCAGCAGCTTGATGCCTAGCGGAGCCCCCGGAGCAGATACGCAGTATTTT. Looking up the rest from reference TRBV5-1 and TRBJ2-3 gives the full variable domain: KAGVTQTPRYLIKTRGQQVTLSCSPISGHRSVSWYQQTPGQGLQFLFEYFSETQRNKGNFPGRFSGRQFSNSRSEMNVSTLELGDSALYLCASSLMPSGAPGADTQYFGPGTRLTVL.

V gene TRBV27 combines with J gene TRBJ1-2, with D tentatively TRBD1 (6 bases). Trimming removed 6 bases at V and 8 bases at J, with 16 bases between. Looked up from germline, CDR1 is MNHEY and CDR2 is SMNVEV (reference sequence). This CDR3 comprises 13 residues. The CDR3 loop is CASSRPGGGGYTF. CDR3 DNA: TGTGCCAGCAGCCGCCCCGGTGGGGGCGGCTACACCTTC.

This chain uses TRBV27 with TRBJ1-5; TRBD1 is a possible D gene (5 bases). This CDR3 region has 15 residues. CDR1 is MNHEY, CDR2 SMNVEV, per germline (reference sequence). V was shortened by 0 bases and J by 7 bases, with 13 bases between the two germline ends. The CDR3 here is CASSLSARDGQPQHF. CDR3 in DNA: TGTGCCAGCAGTTTATCGGCCAGGGATGGACAGCCCCAGCATTTT.